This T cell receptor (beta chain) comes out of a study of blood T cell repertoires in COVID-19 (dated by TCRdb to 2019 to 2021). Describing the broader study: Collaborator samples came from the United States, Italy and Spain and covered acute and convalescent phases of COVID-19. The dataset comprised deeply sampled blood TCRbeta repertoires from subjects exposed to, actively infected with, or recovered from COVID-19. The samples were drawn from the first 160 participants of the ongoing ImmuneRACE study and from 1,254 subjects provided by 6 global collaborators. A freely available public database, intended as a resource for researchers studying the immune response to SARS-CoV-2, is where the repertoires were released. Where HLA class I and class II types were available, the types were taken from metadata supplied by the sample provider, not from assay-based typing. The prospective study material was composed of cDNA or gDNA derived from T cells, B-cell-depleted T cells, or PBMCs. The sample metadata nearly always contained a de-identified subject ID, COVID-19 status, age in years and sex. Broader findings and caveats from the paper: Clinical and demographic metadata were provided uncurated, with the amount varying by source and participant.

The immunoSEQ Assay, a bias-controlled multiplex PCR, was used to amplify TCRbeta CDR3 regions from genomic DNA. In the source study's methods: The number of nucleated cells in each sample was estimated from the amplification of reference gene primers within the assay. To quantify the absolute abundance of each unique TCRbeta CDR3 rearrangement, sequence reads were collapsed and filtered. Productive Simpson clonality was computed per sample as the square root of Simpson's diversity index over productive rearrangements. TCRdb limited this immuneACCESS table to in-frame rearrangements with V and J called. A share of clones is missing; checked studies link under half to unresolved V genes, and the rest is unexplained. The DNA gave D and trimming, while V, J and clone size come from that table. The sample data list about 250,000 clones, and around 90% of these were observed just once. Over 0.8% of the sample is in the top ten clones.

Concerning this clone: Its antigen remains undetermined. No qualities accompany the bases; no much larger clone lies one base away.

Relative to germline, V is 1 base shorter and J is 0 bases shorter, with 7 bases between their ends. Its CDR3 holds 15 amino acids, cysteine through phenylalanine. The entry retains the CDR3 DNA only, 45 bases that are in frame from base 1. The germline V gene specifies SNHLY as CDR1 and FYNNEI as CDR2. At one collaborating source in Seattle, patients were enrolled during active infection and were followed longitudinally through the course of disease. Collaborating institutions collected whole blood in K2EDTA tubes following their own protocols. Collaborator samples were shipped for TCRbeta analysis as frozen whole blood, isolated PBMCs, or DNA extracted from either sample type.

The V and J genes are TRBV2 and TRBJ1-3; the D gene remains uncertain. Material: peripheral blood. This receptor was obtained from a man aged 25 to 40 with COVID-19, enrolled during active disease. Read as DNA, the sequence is TGTGCCAGCAGTGAAGAACAGACCTCTGGAAACACCATATATTTT. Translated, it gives CASSEEQTSGNTIYF.